This TCR beta chain was captured in a study of cytomegalovirus exposure and HLA in healthy donors. Study-wide results and caveats: Cytomegalovirus status was reportedly diagnosed by the classifier with high sensitivity and specificity. Per a later analysis, 15,000 to 20,000 TCR beta sequences showed association with HLA alleles at 0.05 false discovery rate. It has been reported that TCR beta sequences accurately predicted the HLA-A and HLA-B alleles of most subjects.

Remarks on this clone: Its antigen is unknown.

At collection, donors were nominally healthy, but unrecorded immune exposures were probable. The germline gives CDR1 LNHDA, CDR2 SQIVND (reference sequence). V was pared by 3 bases and J by 4 bases, with 7 bases of the junction left unmatched. CDR3 size: 15 residues. PCR was performed using 60 Vbeta and 13 Jbeta primers. The protocol was immunoSEQ multiplex PCR, while the TCRdb copy is restricted to in-frame clones and leaves out a portion. This table has roughly 130,000 clones, around four fifths appearing once. Sequencing input: PBMCs. The sequence derives from a male donor in good health and CMV-seropositive. The chain links TRBV19 to TRBJ2-5; 8 bases fit TRBD1. This chain's CDR3 is CASSIQGAKGETQYF. CDR3 nucleotides: TGTGCCAGTAGTATTCAGGGGGCAAAGGGAGAGACCCAGTACTTC.